This note documents a single TCR beta chain sequence. Its antigen remains unknown. The data derive from a study of identical twins. Study-wide results and caveats: Shared out-of-frame alpha sequences (those common to twins) showed excess low generation probability.

All of the donors were Caucasians in good health. One entry per CDR3 protein results from TCRdb running MiXCR on the 5' RACE reads. Of fewer than 500,000 distinct CDR3 sequences listed, roughly a quarter are singletons. The CDR3 sequence is 15 residues long. V was pared by 4 bases and J by 1 base, with 11 bases between. The germline gives CDR1 KGHDR, CDR2 SFDVKD. These sequences were also reported in another study, on T cells expressing NK-cell markers. As that study records: HCMV seropositivity marked most of the eight sequenced donors; one was seronegative.

This TCR derives from a woman aged 18-35 years in good health. Source material: CD4+ T cells sorted from blood. This chain joins TRBV24-1 and TRBJ2-3, with D possibly TRBD1 on 6 matching bases. The CDR3 reads CATSEPGEGTDTQYF. CDR3 coding DNA: TGTGCCACCAGTGAGCCAGGGGAAGGCACAGATACGCAGTATTTT.